This T cell receptor (beta chain) appears in the sequencing data of a study of CD8+ T cells in alopecia areata. Findings and caveats of the study: Normal scalp had lower clonality than lesional scalp, with alopecia totalis/universalis lesions showing this most strongly.

This clone came up a few times. The antigen remains undetermined. cDNA serving as the sequencing template came from extracted, reverse transcribed RNA. Profiling relied on immunoSEQ multiplex PCR, and the TCRdb table lists in-frame clones only, not all of them. The profile covers 150,000 to 200,000 clones, with around 54% appearing a single time and under 5.5% taken by the ten largest. CDR3 length: 10 residues. The V gene's germline CDR1 is SGHTA and CDR2 FQGNSA. V dropped 4 bases and J dropped 9 bases, with 4 bases sitting between them. The TCR was taken from a human donor in good health. Sequencing used CD4+ T cells sorted from blood. V gene TRBV7-2 combines with J gene TRBJ2-1; D gene uncertain. CDR3 sequence (DNA): TGTGCCAGCAGCTCAATTGAGCAGTTCTTC. This gives the protein CASSSIEQFF.